This T cell receptor (beta chain) was observed in a study of shared T cell receptors in the human thymus. Trimming removed 3 bases from V and 2 bases from J; junction bases left unmatched: 5. This CDR3 is built from 16 residues. Germline V lookup: CDR1 KGHSH, CDR2 LQKENI. Data came from immunoSEQ multiplex PCR; TCRdb stores just in-frame clones and leaves some out. The data contain about 660,000 clones, around 87% of them seen just once; the ten biggest clones take up about 0.0094%. This sample was shared with a second study, whose subject was human thymus T cells. That paper adds: Thymic resections from corrective heart surgery supplied the tissue.

The chain has TRBV18 and TRBJ2-3, with 10 bases lining up with TRBD2. Material for sequencing was thymocytes. This clonotype was obtained from a boy under two years old with a congenital heart defect. CDR3 nucleotide sequence: TGTGCCAGCTCACCGAGCGGGAGGGAGGTCACAGATACGCAGTATTTT. The encoded protein is CASSPSGREVTDTQYF.